The sequence of this TCR beta chain was determined in a study of OX40 agonist ivuxolimab in advanced cancers. About the study: Hepatocellular carcinoma, melanoma, renal cell or head and neck cancer was diagnosed in the dose-escalation patients. The dose-escalation cohort was approximately 84% male, with a mean age of around 60 years, ranging roughly 23 to 90. Partial responses were observed in three patients, of whom one had hepatocellular carcinoma and two had cutaneous melanoma.

Method: immunoSEQ multiplex PCR; TCRdb's copy keeps in-frame clones and lacks some. The table has around 70,000 clones, over 70% seen once. CDR1 is LNHDA and CDR2 is SQIVND in the germline V gene (reference sequence). V was trimmed by 3 bases and J by 0 bases, leaving 9 bases between them. The CDR3 is 15 residues long. This clonotype was sampled from an adult with an advanced solid tumor such as melanoma, head and neck, liver or kidney cancer. The chain is built from TRBV19 and TRBJ1-3; the D is unclear. The sequences come from CD4+ or CD8+ T cells sorted from blood, collected in a trial of the OX40 agonist ivuxolimab. DNA of the CDR3: TGTGCCAGTAGTATTAGTAAGAGCTCTGGAAACACCATATATTTT. Its protein product is CASSISKSSGNTIYF.